The 25 T cell receptor beta chains presented below share a single source sample, sequenced in a study of cytomegalovirus exposure and HLA in healthy donors. Amplification used 60 Vbeta primers and 13 Jbeta primers. This table comes from immunoSEQ multiplex PCR, and its TCRdb copy is limited to in-frame clones, with some not included. The sample holds more than 45,000 clones. The sequenced sample consisted of PBMCs. All receptors come from a male donor in good health and CMV-seronegative.

CDR3 DNA sequence: TGTGCCTGGAGTGTGTCCCCTTGGGGGACAGAGAATCAGCCCCAGCATTTT. It specifies CAWSVSPWGTENQPQHF. This rearrangement joins TRBV30 to TRBJ1-5; TRBD1 agrees at 7 bases. Trimming cost V 0 bases and J 4 bases; bases outside gene matches: 12. Germline V gene lookup returns CDR1 GTSNPN and CDR2 SVGIG (reference sequence). The CDR3 contains 17 residues. Combining the CDR3 with reference TRBV30 and TRBJ1-5 gives the whole variable domain SQTIHQWPATLVQPVGSPLSLECTVEGTSNPNLYWYRQAAGRGLQLLFYSVGIGQISSEVPQNLSASRPQDRQFILSSKKLLLSDSGFYLCAWSVSPWGTENQPQHFGDGTRLSIL.

The chain is built from TRBV6-1 and TRBJ2-7; a possible D gene is TRBD2 (6 bases). Germline CDR1 reads MNHNS; CDR2 reads SASEGT. V lost 0 bases and J lost 4, with 13 bases in between. CDR3 length: 15 residues. CDR3 protein: CASSEALGAGYEQYF. CDR3 nucleotides: TGTGCCAGCAGTGAAGCGCTTGGGGCGGGGTACGAGCAGTACTTC.

This chain connects TRBV30 to TRBJ2-1; D is possibly TRBD2 (5 bases). The CDR3 has 13 amino acids. The ends were cut back, 0 bases at V and 7 bases at J, with 10 bases in the middle. The germline CDR1 and CDR2 sequences are GTSNPN and SVGIG (reference sequence). The CDR3 DNA sequence: TGTGCCTGGAGTGTGGCTAGCAGAAATGAGCAGTTCTTC. It is translated as CAWSVASRNEQFF.

The chain joins TRBV7-2 to TRBJ1-2; no clear D. V was pared by 5 bases and J by 0 bases, with 7 bases between. The CDR3 is 13 amino acids. Germline V gives CDR1 SGHTA, CDR2 FQGNSA. The CDR3 DNA sequence: TGTGCCAGCAGCCCCCTTCCTAACTATGGCTACACCTTC. It yields the protein CASSPLPNYGYTF.

The chain combines TRBV12-5 with TRBJ1-3; 9 bases map to TRBD1. Germline V gives CDR1 LGHNT, CDR2 FRNRAP. V lost 6 bases, J lost 8 bases, and 8 bases stayed unmatched. The CDR3 covers 14 residues. The CDR3 region is CASGNGTGKHTIYF. For the CDR3, the DNA is TGTGCTAGTGGCAACGGGACAGGGAAGCACACCATATATTTT.

Measured by frequency, this clone is medium-sized. The chain recombines TRBV13 with TRBJ1-4; 7 bases are shared with TRBD1. The CDR3 contains 16 residues. Trimming took 5 bases from V and 7 from J; bases not matched to a gene: 13. Germline CDR1 reads PRHDT; CDR2 reads FYEKMQ (reference sequence). The CDR3 loop reads CASSARDRVGSEKLFF. Written as DNA, the CDR3 is TGTGCCAGCAGCGCCCGCGACAGGGTGGGCAGTGAAAAACTGTTTTTT.

The V gene is TRBV7-2, the J gene TRBJ1-2, with 9 bases fitting TRBD1. The ends lost 5 bases at V and 4 bases at J; junction bases unmatched: 5. Germline V gene data show CDR1 as SGHTA and CDR2 as FQGNSA. The CDR3 consists of 14 residues. CDR3 in amino acids: CASSPQGAPYGYTF. The CDR3 DNA reads TGTGCCAGCAGCCCACAGGGGGCCCCCTATGGCTACACCTTC.

The genes are TRBV5-1 and TRBJ1-1, with D unresolved. The V gene's germline CDR1 is SGHRS and CDR2 YFSETQ. CDR3 size: 13 residues. The V and J ends lost 2 bases and 4 bases respectively, with 9 bases between them. CDR3 DNA sequence: TGCGCCAGCAGCTTATCTAGGAGCACTGAAGCTTTCTTT. This translates into CASSLSRSTEAFF.

The genes are TRBV30 and TRBJ2-1; 7 positions agree with TRBD2. The V segment lost 4 bases and the J segment 6 bases; nucleotides outside the gene matches: 6. The germline V gene encodes CDR1 GTSNPN and CDR2 SVGIG (reference sequence). The CDR3 contains 13 residues. The CDR3: CAWTGTTVNEQFF. CDR3 sequence (DNA): TGTGCCTGGACCGGGACTACGGTCAATGAGCAGTTCTTC.

The genes are TRBV2 and TRBJ1-6; tentative D call: TRBD1 (6 bases). Germline V gives CDR1 SNHLY, CDR2 FYNNEI. V gave up 3 bases and J gave up 10 bases, with 16 bases separating them. CDR3 length equals 15 residues. Written as DNA, the CDR3 is TGTGCCAGCAGTGAGGTTACAGGGACGAAATCACCCCTCCACTTT. Protein: CASSEVTGTKSPLHF.

V usage is TRBV30 and J usage is TRBJ2-2; 11 positions match TRBD2. The V and J ends lost 6 bases and 5 bases, in that order; junction bases with no gene match: 11. The CDR3 runs to 16 residues. CDR1 and CDR2 (germline): GTSNPN, SVGIG (reference sequence). CDR3: CACSKVAGGRTGELFF. The CDR3 DNA reads as TGTGCCTGTTCTAAGGTAGCGGGGGGGCGAACCGGGGAGCTGTTTTTT.

The chain combines TRBV14 with TRBJ1-2; no clear D. The length of the CDR3 is 15 residues. Germline CDR1 SGHDN, CDR2 FVKESK. The V end lost 0 bases, the J end lost 8 bases, and 16 bases lay between the germline ends. The CDR3 is CASSQDRGGAVGYTF. The CDR3 coding sequence is TGTGCCAGCAGCCAAGATAGAGGAGGCGCGGTAGGCTACACCTTC.

This chain joins TRBV6-1 and TRBJ1-2, with 7 bases fitting TRBD1. The CDR3 is 13 residues long. Germline V gives CDR1 MNHNS, CDR2 SASEGT. V was pared by 1 base and J by 4 bases, with 0 bases of the junction left unmatched. CDR3 loop: CASSEDRGYGYTF. The CDR3 nucleotides read TGTGCCAGCAGTGAAGACAGGGGCTATGGCTACACCTTC.

The gene calls are TRBV9 and TRBJ1-2, with D possibly being TRBD1 (6 bases). Germline V lookup: CDR1 SGDLS, CDR2 YYNGEE. V was cut by 0 bases and J by 0 bases, with 9 bases left in between. This CDR3 comprises 15 residues. DNA for the CDR3: TGTGCCAGCAGCGTAGCGACAGGAGCTAACTATGGCTACACCTTC. Protein: CASSVATGANYGYTF.

The chain links TRBV10-3 to TRBJ2-1, with 12 nucleotides matching TRBD2. Germline loops: CDR1 ENHRY, CDR2 SYGVKD. CDR3 length: 16 residues. The V segment lost 6 bases and the J segment 1 base; nucleotides outside the gene matches: 4. CDR3 amino acids: CAIRASGGVSYNEQFF. CDR3 coding DNA: TGTGCCATCAGGGCTAGCGGGGGGGTTTCCTACAATGAGCAGTTCTTC.

The gene calls are TRBV28 and TRBJ1-2; tentatively, D is TRBD1 (5 bases). Germline V CDR1 and CDR2: MDHEN, SYDVKM. Trimming pared 3 bases from V and 8 bases from J, leaving 16 bases between. The CDR3 is made up of 14 amino acids. The CDR3 nucleotides are TGTGCCAGCAGTTTTGGTCCCCAGGGTCGCGGCTACACCTTC. It codes for CASSFGPQGRGYTF.

J is TRBJ2-3 and V is TRBV7-9; 7 bases are shared with TRBD2. The CDR3 has 14 amino acids. J gave up 1 base and V 8 bases, and 6 bases lay outside the gene matches. Per the germline V gene, CDR1 is SEHNR and CDR2 is FQNEAQ (reference sequence). CDR3 loop: CASQWGGRTDTQYF. The CDR3 DNA is TGTGCCAGCCAATGGGGGGGTCGCACAGATACGCAGTATTTT.

This rearrangement joins TRBV5-1 to TRBJ2-5, with D possibly being TRBD2 (6 bases). V was pared by 4 bases and J by 2 bases, with 21 bases between. The CDR3 covers 17 residues. Germline V lookup: CDR1 SGHRS, CDR2 YFSETQ. DNA of the CDR3: TGCGCCAGCAGCCCAACCTCCGGAGGGGCAAGACAAGAGACCCAGTACTTC. As protein: CASSPTSGGARQETQYF.

V usage is TRBV11-2 and J usage is TRBJ1-2; 7 bases are shared with TRBD1. Germline trimming cut 3 bases from V and 7 bases from J; bases unmatched to any gene: 8. Germline V lookup: CDR1 SGHAT, CDR2 FQNNGV. The CDR3 covers 14 residues. The CDR3 bases are TGTGCCAGCAGCTTTAACCAGGGGGTAGGTGGCTACACCTTC. It yields the protein CASSFNQGVGGYTF.

The chain carries TRBV4-1 and TRBJ2-2; 7 bases match TRBD1. The length of the CDR3 is 14 residues. The germline V gene encodes CDR1 MGHRA and CDR2 YSYEKL. The ends lost 10 bases at V and 5 bases at J; junction bases unmatched: 10. CDR3 DNA sequence: TGCGCCACCCGTCCCGGGACAGATACCGGGGAGCTGTTTTTT. It encodes CATRPGTDTGELFF.

The J gene is TRBJ1-6, the V gene TRBV4-3, with D perhaps TRBD1 (5 bases). The germline V gene has CDR1 LGHNA and CDR2 YSLEER. This CDR3 spans 16 amino acids. V was pared by 0 bases and J by 10 bases, with 16 bases between. CDR3 amino acids: CASSQDEGGGRSPLHF. As DNA, the CDR3 is TGCGCCAGCAGCCAAGATGAGGGCGGGGGACGATCACCCCTCCACTTT.

This sequence joins TRBV5-6 and TRBJ1-1; D is unclear. The CDR3 is 12 residues long. CDR1 is SGHDT, CDR2 YYEEEE, per germline. Trimming cost V 2 bases and J 5 bases, with 7 bases left between them. The CDR3 reads CASSLAVTEAFF. In DNA form, the CDR3 reads TGTGCCAGCAGCTTAGCGGTGACTGAAGCTTTCTTT.

V is TRBV4-2 and J is TRBJ2-3; 9 bases are shared with TRBD1. The V gene end was trimmed by 2 bases and the J gene end by 6 bases; junction bases not matched to a gene: 9. The CDR3 is 16 amino acids. Looked up from germline, CDR1 is LGHNA and CDR2 is YNFKEQ. The CDR3 region has the DNA TGTGCCAGCAGCCAACTACCGGGACAGGGTGGGGATACGCAGTATTTT. It yields the protein CASSQLPGQGGDTQYF.

The chain employs TRBV7-6 and TRBJ1-6; a weak D match, TRBD1 (6 bases). Trimming took off 0 bases at V and 7 bases at J, with 16 bases between the two ends. The CDR3 covers 17 residues. Germline CDR1 reads SGHVS; CDR2 reads FNYEAQ. The CDR3 is CASSLARRTVRNSPLHF. The CDR3 DNA follows: TGTGCCAGCAGCTTAGCGCGCAGGACAGTAAGAAATTCACCCCTCCACTTT.

CDR3 in DNA: TGTGCCAGCAGTCAAGGGACAGGGGGGGGAGATGAAGCTTTCTTT. This gives the protein CASSQGTGGGDEAFF. The chain joins TRBV6-4 to TRBJ1-1; the match to TRBD1 covers 11 bases. This CDR3 is 15 amino acids long. Trimming at V came to 5 bases and at J to 7 bases, leaving 9 bases not matched to a gene. Germline assignment: CDR1 MRHNA and CDR2 SNTAGT.